This TCR beta chain was recorded in a study of cytotoxic CD8 clonotypes in ibrutinib-treated CLL. About the study: Response samples were taken after a median of approximately 11 months on treatment, range 6 to 36.

As regards this clone: The antigen remains undetermined.

General study results and limits: An increase in clonality occurred at ibrutinib response, followed by a return toward baseline at progression. Sustained-remission and progressing patients had unequal sampling times.

Germline CDR1 is SGHRS and CDR2 is YFSETQ. The V and J ends lost 8 bases and 2 bases respectively, with 11 bases between them. CDR3 size: 13 residues. Sequencing was performed with immunoSEQ multiplex PCR; in TCRdb, only in-frame clones are kept and a portion is missing. The table includes over 250,000 clones, 70% to 80% detected once. The V gene is TRBV5-1, the J gene TRBJ2-1, with D unresolved. The receptor comes from a human donor with chronic lymphocytic leukemia. Sequences were derived from PBMCs, sampled at disease progression, from a patient treated with ibrutinib. The CDR3 spells CASRRAPYNEQFF. CDR3 sequence (DNA): TGCGCCAGTAGAAGGGCCCCCTACAATGAGCAGTTCTTC. The full variable domain, its missing parts supplied by reference TRBV5-1 and TRBJ2-1, is KAGVTQTPRYLIKTRGQQVTLSCSPISGHRSVSWYQQTPGQGLQFLFEYFSETQRNKGNFPGRFSGRQFSNSRSEMNVSTLELGDSALYLCASRRAPYNEQFFGPGTRLTVL.